This T cell receptor (beta chain) was sequenced in a study of shared clonotypes between healthy human individuals. A CD45RA+ naive subset and a CD45RA-negative memory subset were split from CD4+ cells. Germline V CDR1 and CDR2: SGHRS, YFSETQ. Trimming took 1 base from V and 5 from J, leaving 11 bases between them. The CDR3 has 14 amino acids. Assay runs were performed at deep level. Profiled with immunoSEQ multiplex PCR; TCRdb holds only in-frame clones, not every one. The sample lists about 990,000 clones, 70% to 80% occurring once. This clone was recorded only once. The clonotype comes from a man younger than 35 in good health. Some clones in this sample may be carry-over from other donors' samples. This chain connects TRBV5-1 to TRBJ2-3, with a tentative D call TRBD2 (6 bases). The source material was memory CD4+ T cells from PBMCs. Subset given: CD45RA-negative fraction. DNA for the CDR3: TGCGCCAGCAGCTTGAATCCGGGGGAAGATACGCAGTATTTT. This encodes CASSLNPGEDTQYF.